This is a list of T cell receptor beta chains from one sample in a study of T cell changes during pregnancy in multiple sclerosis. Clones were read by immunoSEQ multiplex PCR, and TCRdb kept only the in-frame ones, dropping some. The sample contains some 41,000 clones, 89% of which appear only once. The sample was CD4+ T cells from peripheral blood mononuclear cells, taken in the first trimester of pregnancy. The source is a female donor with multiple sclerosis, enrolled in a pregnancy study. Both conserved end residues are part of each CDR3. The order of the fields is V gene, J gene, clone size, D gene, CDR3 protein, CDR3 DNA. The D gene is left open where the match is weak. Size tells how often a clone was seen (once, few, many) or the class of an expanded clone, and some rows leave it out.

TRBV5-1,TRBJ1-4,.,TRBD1,CASSQGASGGREKLFF,TGCGCCAGCAGCCAGGGAGCGTCAGGGGGCCGTGAGAAACTGTTTTTT
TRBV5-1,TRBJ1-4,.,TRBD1,CASSPGTAEGEKLFF,TGCGCCAGCAGCCCCGGGACAGCCGAGGGGGAAAAACTGTTTTTT
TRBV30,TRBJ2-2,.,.,CAWIRETNTGELFF,TGTGCCTGGATCCGGGAGACGAACACCGGGGAGCTGTTTTTT
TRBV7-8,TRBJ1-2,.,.,CASSLSHSYGYTF,TGTGCCAGCAGCTTATCGCACTCCTATGGCTACACCTTC
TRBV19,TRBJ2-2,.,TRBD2,CATRLAGGARTGELFF,TGTGCCACCCGACTAGCGGGGGGGGCGAGGACCGGGGAGCTGTTTTTT
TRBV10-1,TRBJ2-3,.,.,CASSESMRSTDTQYF,TGCGCCAGCAGTGAAAGTATGCGCAGCACAGATACGCAGTATTTT
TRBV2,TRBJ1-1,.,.,CASSENSAFF,TGTGCCAGCAGTGAAAATAGTGCTTTCTTT
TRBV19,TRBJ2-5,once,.,CASRLAAQETQYF,TGTGCCAGTAGGTTAGCGGCTCAAGAGACCCAGTACTTC
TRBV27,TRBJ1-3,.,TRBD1,CASSSLQGSDTIYF,TGTGCCAGCAGTTCCCTACAGGGGTCGGACACCATATATTTT
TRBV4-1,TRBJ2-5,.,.,CASSQDPGRRETQYF,TGCGCCAGCAGCCAAGATCCAGGGAGGAGGGAGACCCAGTACTTC
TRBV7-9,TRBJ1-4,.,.,CASSLREGGEKLFF,TGTGCCAGCAGCTTACGGGAGGGGGGTGAAAAACTGTTTTTT
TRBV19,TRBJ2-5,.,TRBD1,CASSRDRAYQETQYF,TGTGCCAGTAGTAGGGACAGGGCGTACCAAGAGACCCAGTACTTC
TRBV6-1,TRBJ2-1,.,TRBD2,CASSEASMGLAINEQFF,TGTGCCAGCAGTGAAGCGAGTATGGGACTAGCGATCAATGAGCAGTTCTTC
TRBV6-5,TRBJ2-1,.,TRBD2,CASSWGGEQFF,TGTGCCAGCAGTTGGGGGGGTGAGCAGTTCTTC
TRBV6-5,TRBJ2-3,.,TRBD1,CASSRQGGTDTQYF,TGTGCCAGCAGTAGACAGGGAGGCACAGATACGCAGTATTTT
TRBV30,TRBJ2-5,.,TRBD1,CAWSAGQGVETQYF,TGTGCCTGGAGCGCGGGACAGGGAGTCGAGACCCAGTACTTC
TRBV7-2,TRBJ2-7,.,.,CASSPEGGYSYEQYF,TGTGCCAGCAGCCCTGAAGGCGGCTACTCCTACGAGCAGTACTTC
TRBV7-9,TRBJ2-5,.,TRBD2,CASSPERGQETQYF,TGTGCCAGCAGCCCGGAGCGGGGGCAAGAGACCCAGTACTTC
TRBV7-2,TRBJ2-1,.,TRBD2,CASSLAVVAGAGNEQFF,TGTGCCAGCAGCTTAGCGGTGGTGGCGGGAGCAGGGAATGAGCAGTTCTTC
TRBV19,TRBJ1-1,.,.,CASNRGEGLMNTEAFF,TGTGCCAGTAATCGGGGGGAGGGACTCATGAACACTGAAGCTTTCTTT